Sequencing of this T cell receptor beta chain was carried out in a study of blood T cell repertoires in COVID-19. The wider study: The United States, Italy and Spain supplied acute and convalescent COVID-19 samples.

Authors' methods: Amplification with reference gene primers provided the estimates of nucleated cell counts. The protocol was immunoSEQ multiplex PCR, while the TCRdb copy is restricted to in-frame clones and leaves out a portion. That table gives V, J and clone size, and the DNA gave D and trimming. Of a few hundred thousand clones listed, about 86% are singletons. CDR1 is KGHSH and CDR2 is LQKENI in the germline V gene. The length of the CDR3 is 15 residues. Trimming left V 3 bases short and J 1 base short, with 10 bases between. The sample was PBMCs or T cells enriched from blood (not recorded which). The chain is built from TRBV18 and TRBJ1-3; D may be TRBD1 (6 bases). This clonotype was obtained from a man aged 25 to 40 with acute COVID-19. The CDR3 loop is CASSPTGSSGNTIYF. The CDR3 DNA reads TGTGCCAGCTCACCTACAGGGTCTTCTGGAAACACCATATATTTT.